This T cell receptor (beta chain) was obtained from a study of T cell responses to AZD1222 COVID-19 vaccine. Points from the study as a whole: At baseline, seropositivity was found in only a handful of AZD1222 recipients. Increased Spike-specific TCR breadth and depth were observed after two AZD1222 doses.

Sequenced by immunoSEQ multiplex PCR; TCRdb stores in-frame clones only, minus some. The sample has 83,000 or so clones, more than 75% seen once. Germline CDR1 reads MDHEN; CDR2 reads SYDVKM. V was pared by 4 bases and J by 8 bases, with 7 bases of the junction left unmatched. The CDR3 contains 14 residues. For this clone: Its target is unknown.

V and J are TRBV28 and TRBJ2-1; 8 nucleotides line up with TRBD2. The sample was peripheral blood, taken on day 0 of MenACWY control vaccination. The receptor was derived from an adult in good health. DNA for the CDR3: TGTGCCAGCAGTTCAGCGGGAGTGATAGATGAGCAGTTCTTC. Its protein is CASSSAGVIDEQFF.